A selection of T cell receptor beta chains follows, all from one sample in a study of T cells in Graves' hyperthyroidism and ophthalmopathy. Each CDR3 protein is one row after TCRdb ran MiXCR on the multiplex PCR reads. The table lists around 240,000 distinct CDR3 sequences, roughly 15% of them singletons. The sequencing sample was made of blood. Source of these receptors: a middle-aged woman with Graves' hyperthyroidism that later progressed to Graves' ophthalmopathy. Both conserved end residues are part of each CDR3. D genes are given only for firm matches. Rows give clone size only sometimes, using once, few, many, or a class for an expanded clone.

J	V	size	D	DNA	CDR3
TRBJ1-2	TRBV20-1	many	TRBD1	TGCAGTGCTAGGAAGACAGGGTCTCGGGGCTACACCTTC	CSARKTGSRGYTF
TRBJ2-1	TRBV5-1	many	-	TGCGCCAGCAGACAAGGAGGGGTTCCCTACAATGAGCAGTTCTTC	CASRQGGVPYNEQFF
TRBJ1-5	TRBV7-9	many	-	TGTGCCAGCAGCTTATGGCCGGACAGCTCGGGTCAGCCCCAGCATTTT	CASSLWPDSSGQPQHF
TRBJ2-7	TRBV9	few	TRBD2	TGTGCCAGCAGCGTAGGGTCTAGCGGGTCCTACGAGCAGTACTTC	CASSVGSSGSYEQYF
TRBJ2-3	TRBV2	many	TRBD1	TGTGCCAGCAGCCCCAAGGGGACAGAGGTCGCAGATACGCAGTATTTT	CASSPKGTEVADTQYF
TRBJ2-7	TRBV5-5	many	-	TGTGCCAGCAGCTCCCTAAGGAGCTCCTACGAGCAGTACTTC	CASSSLRSSYEQYF
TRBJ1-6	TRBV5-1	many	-	TGCGCCAGCAGCTTGGCCACCCGGAGCTCCTATAATTCACCCCTCCACTTT	CASSLATRSSYNSPLHF
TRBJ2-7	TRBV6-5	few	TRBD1	TGTGCCAGCAGTTACGAGGACAGGGGGCTTTACGAGCAGTACTTC	CASSYEDRGLYEQYF
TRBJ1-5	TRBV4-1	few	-	TGCGCCAGCAGCCAACCGGGGCAAAAGTTGCCCCAGCATTTT	CASSQPGQKLPQHF
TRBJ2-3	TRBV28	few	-	TGTGCCAGCTCAGTATCGAGCACAGATACGCAGTATTTT	CASSVSSTDTQYF
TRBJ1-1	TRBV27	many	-	TGTGCCAGCAGTTGGGGCACTGAAGCTTTCTTT	CASSWGTEAFF
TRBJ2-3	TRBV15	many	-	TGTGCCACCAGCGGCCCAGAGGGAAATACGCAGTATTTT	CATSGPEGNTQYF
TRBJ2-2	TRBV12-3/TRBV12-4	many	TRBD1	TGTGCCAGCAGTTTTCGGACAGGGGGATCCGGGGAGCTGTTTTTT	CASSFRTGGSGELFF
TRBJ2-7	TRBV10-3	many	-	TGTGCCATCAGTGAGTCGGAAATCTTTAGGGATCTATACGAGCAGTACTTC	CAISESEIFRDLYEQYF
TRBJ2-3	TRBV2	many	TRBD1	TGTGCCACCAAAAGACAGGGGTCATTAGATACGCAGTATTTT	CATKRQGSLDTQYF
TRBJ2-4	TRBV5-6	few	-	TGTACCAGCAGCTACGAGGGAAGAAACATTCAGTACTTC	CTSSYEGRNIQYF
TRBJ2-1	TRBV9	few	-	TGTGCCAGCAGCGTAGGGGGATCCAATGAGCAGTTCTTC	CASSVGGSNEQFF
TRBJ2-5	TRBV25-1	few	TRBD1	TGTGCCAGCAGTTGCCCCGGGACAGCGGACCAAGAGACCCAGTACTTC	CASSCPGTADQETQYF
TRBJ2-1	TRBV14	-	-	TGTGCCAGCAGCCAAGACCTATGGGGACGCCGACTAGGTGACAATGAGCAGTTCTTC	CASSQDLWGRRLGDNEQFF
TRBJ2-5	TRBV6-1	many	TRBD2	TGTGCCAGCAGTCTCCGAAATAGCGGGATCTGGGAGACCCAGTACTTC	CASSLRNSGIWETQYF
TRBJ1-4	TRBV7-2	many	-	TGTGCCAGCAGCCAAGGATTGGAGAATAATGAAAAACTGTTTTTT	CASSQGLENNEKLFF
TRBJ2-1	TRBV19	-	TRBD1	TGTGCCAGTAGTATGCCGGGACAGGGGCCCTACAATGAGCAGTTCTTC	CASSMPGQGPYNEQFF
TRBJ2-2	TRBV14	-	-	TGTGCCAGCAGCCAAGAGCTCGGGCGTGGGGAACTGTTTTTT	CASSQELGRGELFF
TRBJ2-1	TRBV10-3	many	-	TGTGCCATCAGTGAGAATCCCGGGACCGGCTACAATGAGCAGTTCTTC	CAISENPGTGYNEQFF
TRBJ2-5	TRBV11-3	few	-	TGTGCCAGCAGCTTAGACGGGGCCCTCGGGGGGACCCAGTACTTC	CASSLDGALGGTQYF
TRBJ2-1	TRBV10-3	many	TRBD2	TGTGCCATCAGCCCGGGACTAGCGGACCACAATGAGCAGTTCTTC	CAISPGLADHNEQFF
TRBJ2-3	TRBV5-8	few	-	TGTGCCAGCAGCTTGGGGGGACCCCGCACAGATACGCAGTATTTT	CASSLGGPRTDTQYF
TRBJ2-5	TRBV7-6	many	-	TGTGCCAGCAGCTTAGTGACTGCCCAAGAGACCCAGTACTTC	CASSLVTAQETQYF
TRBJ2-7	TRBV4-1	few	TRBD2	TGCGCCAGCAGCCAACCGACTAGCGGGCGCCACTACGAGCAGTACTTC	CASSQPTSGRHYEQYF
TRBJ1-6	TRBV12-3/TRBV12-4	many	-	TGTGCCAGCAGTTTAGAAGGGGTTGGGTCACCCCTCCACTTT	CASSLEGVGSPLHF
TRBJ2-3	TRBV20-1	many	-	TGCAGTGCTAGAGATGAGAGCACCCACACAGATACGCAGTATTTT	CSARDESTHTDTQYF
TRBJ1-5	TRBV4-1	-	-	TGCGCCAGCAGCCAAGATCAAAGGTATAGCAATCAGCCCCAGCATTTT	CASSQDQRYSNQPQHF
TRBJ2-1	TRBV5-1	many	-	TGCGCCAGCAGTTTTAGCGGAGGGGGGAATGAGCAGTTCTTC	CASSFSGGGNEQFF
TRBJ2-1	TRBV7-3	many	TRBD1	TGTGCCAGCAGCGCGACAGGGAGTATGGGGGATGAGCAGTTCTTC	CASSATGSMGDEQFF
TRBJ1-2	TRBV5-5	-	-	TGTGCCAGCAGCGCAAATACCCTCAGAGGCTACACCTTC	CASSANTLRGYTF
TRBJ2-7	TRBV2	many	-	TGTGCCAGCAGTTTGTACGAGCAGTACTTC	CASSLYEQYF
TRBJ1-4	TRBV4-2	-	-	TGTGCCAGCAGCCAAGCAATCGGGGGTGGGGAAAAACTGTTTTTT	CASSQAIGGGEKLFF
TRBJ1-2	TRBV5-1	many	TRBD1	TGCGCCAGCAGCGAGACCTCGGGACAGGGTACGTCTGGCTACACCTTC	CASSETSGQGTSGYTF
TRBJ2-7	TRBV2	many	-	TGTGCCATCCAGGTGGGCGAGCAGTACTTC	CAIQVGEQYF
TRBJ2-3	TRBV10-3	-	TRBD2	TGTGCCATCAGTCCGACTAGCGGGGGGTTCACAGATACGCAGTATTTT	CAISPTSGGFTDTQYF
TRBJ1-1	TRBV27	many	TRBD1	TGTGCCAGCAGTTTATCCCTAAACAGGGGCGGGAACACTGAAGCTTTCTTT	CASSLSLNRGGNTEAFF
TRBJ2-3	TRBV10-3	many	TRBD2	TGTGCCTTCCACTATTCGCGGGAGACAGATACGCAGTATTTT	CAFHYSRETDTQYF